This T cell receptor (beta chain) was sequenced for a study of T cell responses to AZD1222 COVID-19 vaccine. The protocol was immunoSEQ multiplex PCR, while the TCRdb copy is restricted to in-frame clones and leaves out a portion. In the table there are approximately 81,000 clones, about 93% of which are singletons. Study-level findings and limits: Baseline testing showed seropositivity in only a handful of AZD1222 recipients. Spike-wide coverage was observed for vaccine-associated CD4 TCRs, with dominant responses at 160-218 and 743-854. The study found Spike-specific TCR breadth and depth rose after two AZD1222 doses.

The CDR3 has 14 residues. For this clone: Its antigen is currently unknown.

The origin of this receptor is an adult in good health. The V gene is TRBV21-1, the J gene TRBJ1-1; the table's D call of TRBD1 was not tested on the DNA. TRBV21-1 represents a pseudogene. Sequences were derived from peripheral blood, sampled on day 0 of MenACWY control vaccination. CDR3 residues: CASSSGQKNTEAFF. The CDR3 coding sequence is TGTGCCAGTTCCTCGGGACAGAAGAACACTGAAGCTTTCTTT.